These 10 T cell receptor beta chains were sequenced from one sample in a study of blood T cell repertoires in COVID-19. Profiling relied on immunoSEQ multiplex PCR, and the TCRdb table lists in-frame clones only, not all of them. The sample includes about 150,000 clones, 60% to 85% of them seen just once. Specimen: peripheral blood. The receptors stem from a man at least 80 years old with acute or convalescent COVID-19.

This clone was seen more than once but under ten times. The chain is built from TRBV2 and TRBJ1-5; D possibly corresponds to TRBD1 (6 bases). Trimming cost V 4 bases and J 4 bases, with 11 bases left between them. Germline V gene sequence: CDR1 SNHLY, CDR2 FYNNEI. The CDR3 consists of 14 residues. CDR3: CASSAVQGNQPQHF. CDR3 in DNA: TGTGCCAGCAGTGCCGTTCAGGGGAATCAGCCCCAGCATTTT.

The chain is built from TRBV19 and TRBJ2-1, with TRBD1 matching 7 bases. CDR1 LNHDA and CDR2 SQIVND come from the germline V gene (reference sequence). V shed 7 bases and J 4 bases; nucleotides not matched to a gene: 4. CDR3 length: 13 amino acids. The CDR3 region has the DNA TGTGCCAGTACGGGACAGTTTTACAATGAGCAGTTCTTC. It codes for CASTGQFYNEQFF.

The chain recombines TRBV5-1 with TRBJ1-6; TRBD1 matches at 7 bases. Germline V gene lookup returns CDR1 SGHRS and CDR2 YFSETQ. The CDR3 spans 16 residues. Trimming at V came to 4 bases and at J to 5 bases, leaving 9 bases not matched to a gene. This CDR3 reads CASSATGSINNSPLHF. In DNA, the CDR3 is TGCGCCAGCAGCGCGACAGGGTCCATCAATAATTCACCCCTCCACTTT.

V and J are TRBV4-1 and TRBJ2-1; TRBD1 agrees at 8 bases. There are 19 residues in the CDR3. V gave up 0 bases and J gave up 0 bases; unmatched junction bases: 10. From germline, CDR1 is MGHRA and CDR2 YSYEKL. The CDR3 region is CASSQDRAGGLSSYNEQFF. The CDR3 DNA sequence: TGCGCCAGCAGCCAAGATAGAGCAGGGGGCCTCAGCTCCTACAATGAGCAGTTCTTC.

The CDR3 is CASSRGQGVGQPQHF. As DNA, the CDR3 is TGTGCCAGCAGCCGTGGACAGGGAGTCGGGCAGCCCCAGCATTTT. The chain joins TRBV7-9 to TRBJ1-5, with 8 bases aligning to TRBD1. Trimming took 5 bases from V and 7 from J; bases not matched to a gene: 10. The CDR3 has 15 residues. The germline V gene encodes CDR1 SEHNR and CDR2 FQNEAQ (reference sequence). The entire variable domain, with the rest obtained from reference TRBV7-9 and TRBJ1-5, is as follows: DTGVSQNPRHKITKRGQNVTFRCDPISEHNRLYWYRQTLGQGPEFLTYFQNEAQLEKSRLLSDRFSAERPKGSFSTLEIQRTEQGDSAMYLCASSRGQGVGQPQHFGDGTRLSIL.

This sequence joins TRBV20-1 and TRBJ2-5; no definite D call. The V gene lost 6 bases and the J gene lost 3 bases, with 5 bases spanning the gap. This CDR3 has 10 residues. Germline V gene sequence: CDR1 DFQATT, CDR2 SNEGSKA (reference sequence). Here the CDR3 reads CSAAEETQYF. CDR3 coding DNA: TGCAGTGCAGCCGAAGAGACCCAGTACTTC.

This clone was counted only a few times. The chain links TRBV5-6 to TRBJ1-1; D gene uncertain. This CDR3 has 13 amino acids. The V end was cut by 0 bases, the J end by 5 bases, with 8 bases between. The V gene's germline CDR1 is SGHDT and CDR2 YYEEEE. CDR3 in amino acids: CASSLEGGTEAFF. CDR3 coding DNA: TGTGCCAGCAGCTTGGAGGGAGGGACTGAAGCTTTCTTT.

V gene TRBV18 combines with J gene TRBJ2-5; 8 nucleotides align to TRBD1. The CDR3 length is 13 residues. Germline V gene sequence: CDR1 KGHSH, CDR2 LQKENI. The V and J ends lost 4 bases and 7 bases, in that order; junction bases with no gene match: 5. The CDR3 sequence is CASSQTGDGTQYF. The CDR3 nucleotides are TGTGCCAGCTCACAGACAGGGGACGGGACCCAGTACTTC.

The V and J genes are TRBV2 and TRBJ2-7, with a weak D call TRBD1 (7 bases). Between the trimmed V and J ends, which lost 6 bases and 0 bases, there was a span of 12 bases. There are 14 residues in the CDR3. Per germline, CDR1 SNHLY and CDR2 FYNNEI. DNA of the CDR3: TGTGCCAGCAGCCCAGGGGGGAACTCCTACGAGCAGTACTTC. It specifies CASSPGGNSYEQYF.

The rearrangement uses TRBV19 and TRBJ2-1, with TRBD2 matching over 7 bases. V trimming: 4 bases; J trimming: 6 bases; junction bases outside the gene matches: 9. CDR1 LNHDA and CDR2 SQIVND come from the germline V gene (reference sequence). The CDR3 has 15 residues. CDR3 nucleotides: TGTGCCAGTAGTAGTACTAGCGCGGCCTTCAATGAGCAGTTCTTC. This gives the protein CASSSTSAAFNEQFF.